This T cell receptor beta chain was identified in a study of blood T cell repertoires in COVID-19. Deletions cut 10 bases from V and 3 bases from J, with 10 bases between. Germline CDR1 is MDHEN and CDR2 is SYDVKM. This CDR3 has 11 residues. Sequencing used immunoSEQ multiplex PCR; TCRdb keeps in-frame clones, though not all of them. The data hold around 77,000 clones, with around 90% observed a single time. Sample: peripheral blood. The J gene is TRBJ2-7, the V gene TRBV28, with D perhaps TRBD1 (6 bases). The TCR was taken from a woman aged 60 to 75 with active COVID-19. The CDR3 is CATLQGYEQYF. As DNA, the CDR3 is TGTGCCACGTTACAGGGCTACGAGCAGTACTTC.